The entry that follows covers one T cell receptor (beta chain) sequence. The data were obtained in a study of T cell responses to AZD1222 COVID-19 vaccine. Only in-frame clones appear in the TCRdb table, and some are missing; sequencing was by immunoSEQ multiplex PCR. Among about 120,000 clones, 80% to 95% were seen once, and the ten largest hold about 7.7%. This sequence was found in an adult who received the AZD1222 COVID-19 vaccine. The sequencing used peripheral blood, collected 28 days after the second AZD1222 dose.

The CDR3 reads CASSPREGYTF. CDR3 nucleotide sequence: TGTGCCAGCAGTCCACGGGAGGGCTACACCTTC. This chain links TRBV28 with TRBJ1-2; D is undetermined. The CDR3 spans 11 residues. The V end was cut by 5 bases, the J end by 8 bases, with 9 bases between. Germline V gene lookup returns CDR1 MDHEN and CDR2 SYDVKM.